This T cell receptor (beta chain) was sequenced during a study of T cells in Graves' hyperthyroidism and ophthalmopathy. Study-level findings and limits: A model of 13 V-J pairs discriminated ophthalmopathy from stable hyperthyroidism.

This clonotype was seen ten or more times. What it binds is unknown. Authors of the study amplified TCR beta CDR3 regions from RNA transcripts. During a first-round RT-PCR of the TCR CDR3, the HTBI primer set was used. TCRdb independently ran MiXCR on the multiplex PCR reads; one entry per CDR3 protein. Altogether around 440,000 distinct CDR3 sequences are present, around 16% being singletons, with the ten largest covering less than 15%. The ends were cut back, 4 bases at V and 2 bases at J, with 11 bases in the middle. Per the germline V gene, CDR1 is SGHRS and CDR2 is YFSETQ. The CDR3 is made up of 14 amino acids.

The chain is built from TRBV5-1 and TRBJ2-3, with D tentatively TRBD2 (5 bases). Source material: blood. The source of this sequence is a woman under 30 with Graves' hyperthyroidism. The CDR3 DNA follows: TGCGCCAGCAGCATCCCGGGGTACACAGATACGCAGTATTTT. Encoded protein: CASSIPGYTDTQYF.